The 22 T cell receptor beta chains listed next were all sequenced from one sample in a study of a mutant IDH1 vaccine in newly diagnosed glioma. Time point specified: week 5, during vaccination. With topical imiquimod, each dose of the vaccine consisted of 300 ug of mutant IDH1 20-mer peptide. Antigen specificity for these receptors is unknown. The table came from immunoSEQ multiplex PCR; TCRdb's copy has only in-frame clones and leaves some out. The sample lists more than 35,000 clones; approximately 85% were seen once. Sequences were derived from PBMCs, sampled from a glioma patient whose treatment included an IDH1 peptide vaccine. These receptors originate from a man aged 40-49 years with glioma.

The rearrangement joins TRBV25-1 to TRBJ2-7, with D perhaps TRBD1 (5 bases). The germline CDR1 and CDR2 sequences are MGHDK and SYGVNS. Between the trimmed V and J ends, which lost 6 bases and 5 bases, there was a span of 20 bases. There are 15 residues in the CDR3. CDR3 amino acids: CASRQVGAFRDEQYF. In DNA, the CDR3 is TGTGCCAGCAGACAAGTAGGGGCCTTTAGGGACGAGCAGTACTTC.

Here the CDR3 reads CASGPSYLVEQYF. CDR3 DNA sequence: TGTGCTAGTGGTCCGAGCTATTTGGTCGAGCAGTACTTC. This chain links TRBV12-5 with TRBJ2-7; D is unclear. V gave up 5 bases and J gave up 6 bases, with 14 bases separating them. CDR1 LGHNT and CDR2 FRNRAP come from the germline V gene. This CDR3 contains 13 residues.

The chain has TRBV6-4 and TRBJ2-5; 10 bases are shared with TRBD2. Germline V CDR1 and CDR2: MRHNA, SNTAGT. V was clipped by 3 bases and J by 3 bases; unmatched bases: 10. The CDR3 has 17 residues. The CDR3 DNA is TGTGCCAGCAGTGAGTACCCCCCGCTAGCGGGAGAAGAGACCCAGTACTTC. Translated: CASSEYPPLAGEETQYF.

The chain employs TRBV15 and TRBJ1-1; possibly TRBD1 for D (5 bases). Germline V CDR1 and CDR2: LNHNV, YYDKDF (reference sequence). The CDR3 is 13 amino acids. Trimming removed 3 bases from V and 2 bases from J, with 7 bases in between. CDR3 loop: CATSSGGNTEAFF. Written as DNA, the CDR3 is TGTGCCACCAGCAGTGGGGGTAACACTGAAGCTTTCTTT. Full variable domain (missing parts from reference TRBV15 and TRBJ1-1): DAMVIQNPRYQVTQFGKPVTLSCSQTLNHNVMYWYQQKSSQAPKLLFHYYDKDFNNEADTPDNFQSRRPNTSFCFLDIRSPGLGDTAMYLCATSSGGNTEAFFGQGTRLTVV.

This chain connects TRBV9 to TRBJ1-2; D is unresolved. CDR1 is SGDLS, CDR2 YYNGEE, per germline. V was cut by 0 bases and J by 1 base, with 7 bases left in between. The CDR3 is made up of 14 amino acids. The CDR3 sequence: CASSVGQSNYGYTF. The CDR3 DNA reads TGTGCCAGCAGCGTAGGCCAGAGTAACTATGGCTACACCTTC.

This rearrangement joins TRBV5-1 to TRBJ1-5; TRBD1 aligns across 8 bases. This CDR3 spans 17 amino acids. J gave up 2 bases and V 4 bases, and 11 bases lay outside the gene matches. Germline V gene lookup returns CDR1 SGHRS and CDR2 YFSETQ. The DNA for the CDR3 is TGCGCCAGCAGCGTGAAGGACAGGGATAGGGGCAATCAGCCCCAGCATTTT. Encoded protein: CASSVKDRDRGNQPQHF.

This sequence joins TRBV18 and TRBJ1-1, with unresolved D. CDR3 size: 15 residues. Germline lookup yields CDR1 KGHSH and CDR2 LQKENI. Trimming shortened V by 10 bases and J by 0 bases, and 18 bases separated the two germline ends. The CDR3 protein is CATKDQAAMNTEAFF. CDR3 nucleotides: TGTGCCACTAAAGACCAGGCAGCTATGAACACTGAAGCTTTCTTT.

In DNA, the CDR3 is TGTGCCAGTAACCCTACGGGGGGGCTGCGGGAGACCCAGTACTTC. Translated: CASNPTGGLRETQYF. The rearrangement joins TRBV10-3 to TRBJ2-5; 8 nucleotides match TRBD2. V shed 10 bases and J 5 bases; nucleotides not matched to a gene: 15. The CDR3 loop spans 15 amino acids. Germline lookup yields CDR1 ENHRY and CDR2 SYGVKD.

The J gene is TRBJ2-3, the V gene TRBV6-1, with D uncertain. V was cut by 6 bases and J by 4 bases, with 11 bases left in between. This CDR3 comprises 13 residues. CDR1 and CDR2 from the germline V gene are MNHNS and SASEGT. The CDR3 loop reads CASRSQGADTQYF. The CDR3 DNA reads as TGTGCCAGCAGGAGCCAAGGAGCAGATACGCAGTATTTT.

The chain has TRBV18 and TRBJ2-1; D is unclear. Germline V gives CDR1 KGHSH, CDR2 LQKENI. The length of the CDR3 is 12 residues. V lost 5 bases to trimming and J lost 5 bases, with 7 bases between them. As DNA, the CDR3 is TGTGCCAGCTCATCGACAAACAATGAGCAGTTCTTC. It yields the protein CASSSTNNEQFF. The full variable domain, its missing parts supplied by reference TRBV18 and TRBJ2-1, is NAGVMQNPRHLVRRRGQEARLRCSPMKGHSHVYWYRQLPEEGLKFMVYLQKENIIDESGMPKERFSAEFPKEGPSILRIQQVVRGDSAAYFCASSSTNNEQFFGPGTRLTVL.

This clone has a handful of counts. V and J are TRBV10-3 and TRBJ2-1; a possible D gene is TRBD1 (5 bases). The CDR3 is made up of 14 amino acids. Trimming removed 5 bases from V and 6 bases from J, with 14 bases in between. Germline V gene lookup returns CDR1 ENHRY and CDR2 SYGVKD. CDR3 coding DNA: TGTGCCATCAGTCTGCAACTTGGGGCCAATGAGCAGTTCTTC. Amino acids: CAISLQLGANEQFF.

The chain carries TRBV7-9 and TRBJ1-2; D might be TRBD1 (6 bases). The CDR3 runs 12 residues. Trimming removed 8 bases at V and 4 bases at J, with 11 bases between. Germline CDR1 is SEHNR and CDR2 is FQNEAQ (reference sequence). The CDR3: CASRGAGYGYTF. CDR3 in DNA: TGTGCCAGCCGGGGGGCTGGCTATGGCTACACCTTC. Based on the CDR3 plus reference TRBV7-9 and TRBJ1-2, the full variable domain is DTGVSQNPRHKITKRGQNVTFRCDPISEHNRLYWYRQTLGQGPEFLTYFQNEAQLEKSRLLSDRFSAERPKGSFSTLEIQRTEQGDSAMYLCASRGAGYGYTFGSGTRLTVV.

The chain has TRBV6-6 and TRBJ2-1; 12 nucleotides match TRBD2. V was pared by 6 bases and J by 2 bases, with 5 bases of the junction left unmatched. CDR1 and CDR2 from the germline V gene are MNHNY and SVGAGI (reference sequence). The CDR3 contains 16 residues. The CDR3 here is CASSLAGGPPYNEQFF. The CDR3 DNA follows: TGTGCCAGCAGCCTAGCGGGAGGGCCACCCTACAATGAGCAGTTCTTC.

The genes are TRBV25-1 and TRBJ2-5; TRBD1 agrees at 7 bases. The J call may be faulty, since TRBJ2-7 better matches the DNA end. The CDR3 sequence is 13 residues long. CDR1 is MGHDK and CDR2 is SYGVNS in the germline V gene. The chain's CDR3 is CASSPTGSYEQYF. Here the CDR3 DNA reads TGTGCCAGCAGTCCGACAGGGTCCTACGAGCAGTACTTC.

The V call is TRBV27, the J call TRBJ2-7, with no clear D. Trimming took 6 bases from V and 3 from J, leaving 12 bases between them. This CDR3 spans 13 amino acids. The germline gives CDR1 MNHEY, CDR2 SMNVEV (reference sequence). The CDR3 nucleotides are TGTGCCAGCAGCCCACCAGGCGTCTACGAGCAGTACTTC. Amino acids: CASSPPGVYEQYF.

The chain combines TRBV19 with TRBJ2-6; no clear D gene. The CDR3 length is 16 residues. CDR1 is LNHDA, CDR2 SQIVND, per germline (reference sequence). Between the trimmed V and J ends, which lost 3 bases and 0 bases, there was a span of 9 bases. The chain's CDR3 is CASSMAAHSGANVLTF. The DNA for the CDR3 is TGTGCCAGTAGTATGGCAGCCCACTCTGGGGCCAACGTCCTGACTTTC.

This clone ranks as medium-sized. This chain uses TRBV19 with TRBJ1-5; a weak D match, TRBD1 (5 bases). The ends were cut back, 5 bases at V and 5 bases at J, with 10 bases in the middle. This CDR3 region has 13 residues. CDR1 and CDR2 (germline): LNHDA, SQIVND (reference sequence). CDR3 in amino acids: CASSVGRDQPQHF. The CDR3 bases are TGTGCCAGTAGTGTGGGACGGGATCAGCCCCAGCATTTT.

The V and J genes are TRBV5-4 and TRBJ2-7, with TRBD2 identical over 13 bases. This CDR3 is 16 amino acids long. Germline loops: CDR1 SGHNT, CDR2 YYREEE (reference sequence). J lost 2 bases, V lost 4 bases, and 6 bases had no gene match. CDR3 DNA sequence: TGTGCCAGCAGCCTAGGACTAGCGGGAGTCCCCTACGAGCAGTACTTC. Protein: CASSLGLAGVPYEQYF.

The chain is built from TRBV7-8 and TRBJ2-7, with D uncertain. CDR1 and CDR2 from the germline V gene are SGHVS and FQNEAQ. V gave up 0 bases and J gave up 2 bases, with 11 bases separating them. The CDR3 runs to 15 residues. The CDR3 DNA reads as TGTGCCAGCAGCTTAGCGCTTGGGGTACCCTACGAGCAGTACTTC. This sequence encodes CASSLALGVPYEQYF.

J is TRBJ2-2 and V is TRBV5-1, with 7 positions matching TRBD1. After removal of 5 bases from V and 7 bases from J, the junction contained 5 bases not matched to a gene. Germline assignment: CDR1 SGHRS and CDR2 YFSETQ. The CDR3 is made up of 13 amino acids. The CDR3 region has the DNA TGCGCCAGCAGGCAGGGGGATGGCGGGGAGCTGTTTTTT. Translation gives CASRQGDGGELFF. Full variable domain (rest looked up from reference TRBV5-1 and TRBJ2-2): KAGVTQTPRYLIKTRGQQVTLSCSPISGHRSVSWYQQTPGQGLQFLFEYFSETQRNKGNFPGRFSGRQFSNSRSEMNVSTLELGDSALYLCASRQGDGGELFFGEGSRLTVL.

The chain carries TRBV7-2 and TRBJ2-4; possibly TRBD1 or TRBD2 for D (5 bases each). This CDR3 has 18 amino acids. The germline V gene has CDR1 SGHTA and CDR2 FQGNSA. The V end was cut by 4 bases, the J end by 0 bases, with 19 bases between. The DNA for the CDR3 is TGTGCCAGCAGCTCATACCGGGACGGCGGATTAGCCAAAAACATTCAGTACTTC. Its protein product is CASSSYRDGGLAKNIQYF.

CDR3 DNA sequence: TGTGCCAGCAGCCGGGACAGGGGTAACACTGAAGCTTTCTTT. Translating gives CASSRDRGNTEAFF. J is TRBJ1-1 and V is TRBV14; TRBD1 matches 10 bases. V shed 4 bases, J shed 2 bases, and the junction held 1 base outside the gene matches. This CDR3 has 14 amino acids. Germline CDR1 reads SGHDN; CDR2 reads FVKESK.